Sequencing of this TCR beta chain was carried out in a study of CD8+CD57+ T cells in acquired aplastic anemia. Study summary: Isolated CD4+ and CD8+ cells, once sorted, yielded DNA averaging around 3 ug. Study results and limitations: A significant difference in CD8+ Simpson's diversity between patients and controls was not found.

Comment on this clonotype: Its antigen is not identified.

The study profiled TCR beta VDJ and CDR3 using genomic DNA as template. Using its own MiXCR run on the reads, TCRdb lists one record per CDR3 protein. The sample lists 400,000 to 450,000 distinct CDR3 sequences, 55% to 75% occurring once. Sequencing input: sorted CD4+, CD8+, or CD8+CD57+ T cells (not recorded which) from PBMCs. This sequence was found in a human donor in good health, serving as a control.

The CDR3 sequence: CASSLEGAMNTEAAFF. The CDR3 DNA follows: TGTGCCAGCAGCTTGGAAGGGGCAATGAACACTGAAGCTGCTTTCTTT. The chain employs TRBV7-9 and TRBJ1-1, with D perhaps matching TRBD1 (5 bases). V lost 3 bases and J 11 bases, leaving 25 bases between the germline ends. The CDR3 contains 16 residues. CDR1 is SEHNR, CDR2 FQNEAQ, per germline (reference sequence).